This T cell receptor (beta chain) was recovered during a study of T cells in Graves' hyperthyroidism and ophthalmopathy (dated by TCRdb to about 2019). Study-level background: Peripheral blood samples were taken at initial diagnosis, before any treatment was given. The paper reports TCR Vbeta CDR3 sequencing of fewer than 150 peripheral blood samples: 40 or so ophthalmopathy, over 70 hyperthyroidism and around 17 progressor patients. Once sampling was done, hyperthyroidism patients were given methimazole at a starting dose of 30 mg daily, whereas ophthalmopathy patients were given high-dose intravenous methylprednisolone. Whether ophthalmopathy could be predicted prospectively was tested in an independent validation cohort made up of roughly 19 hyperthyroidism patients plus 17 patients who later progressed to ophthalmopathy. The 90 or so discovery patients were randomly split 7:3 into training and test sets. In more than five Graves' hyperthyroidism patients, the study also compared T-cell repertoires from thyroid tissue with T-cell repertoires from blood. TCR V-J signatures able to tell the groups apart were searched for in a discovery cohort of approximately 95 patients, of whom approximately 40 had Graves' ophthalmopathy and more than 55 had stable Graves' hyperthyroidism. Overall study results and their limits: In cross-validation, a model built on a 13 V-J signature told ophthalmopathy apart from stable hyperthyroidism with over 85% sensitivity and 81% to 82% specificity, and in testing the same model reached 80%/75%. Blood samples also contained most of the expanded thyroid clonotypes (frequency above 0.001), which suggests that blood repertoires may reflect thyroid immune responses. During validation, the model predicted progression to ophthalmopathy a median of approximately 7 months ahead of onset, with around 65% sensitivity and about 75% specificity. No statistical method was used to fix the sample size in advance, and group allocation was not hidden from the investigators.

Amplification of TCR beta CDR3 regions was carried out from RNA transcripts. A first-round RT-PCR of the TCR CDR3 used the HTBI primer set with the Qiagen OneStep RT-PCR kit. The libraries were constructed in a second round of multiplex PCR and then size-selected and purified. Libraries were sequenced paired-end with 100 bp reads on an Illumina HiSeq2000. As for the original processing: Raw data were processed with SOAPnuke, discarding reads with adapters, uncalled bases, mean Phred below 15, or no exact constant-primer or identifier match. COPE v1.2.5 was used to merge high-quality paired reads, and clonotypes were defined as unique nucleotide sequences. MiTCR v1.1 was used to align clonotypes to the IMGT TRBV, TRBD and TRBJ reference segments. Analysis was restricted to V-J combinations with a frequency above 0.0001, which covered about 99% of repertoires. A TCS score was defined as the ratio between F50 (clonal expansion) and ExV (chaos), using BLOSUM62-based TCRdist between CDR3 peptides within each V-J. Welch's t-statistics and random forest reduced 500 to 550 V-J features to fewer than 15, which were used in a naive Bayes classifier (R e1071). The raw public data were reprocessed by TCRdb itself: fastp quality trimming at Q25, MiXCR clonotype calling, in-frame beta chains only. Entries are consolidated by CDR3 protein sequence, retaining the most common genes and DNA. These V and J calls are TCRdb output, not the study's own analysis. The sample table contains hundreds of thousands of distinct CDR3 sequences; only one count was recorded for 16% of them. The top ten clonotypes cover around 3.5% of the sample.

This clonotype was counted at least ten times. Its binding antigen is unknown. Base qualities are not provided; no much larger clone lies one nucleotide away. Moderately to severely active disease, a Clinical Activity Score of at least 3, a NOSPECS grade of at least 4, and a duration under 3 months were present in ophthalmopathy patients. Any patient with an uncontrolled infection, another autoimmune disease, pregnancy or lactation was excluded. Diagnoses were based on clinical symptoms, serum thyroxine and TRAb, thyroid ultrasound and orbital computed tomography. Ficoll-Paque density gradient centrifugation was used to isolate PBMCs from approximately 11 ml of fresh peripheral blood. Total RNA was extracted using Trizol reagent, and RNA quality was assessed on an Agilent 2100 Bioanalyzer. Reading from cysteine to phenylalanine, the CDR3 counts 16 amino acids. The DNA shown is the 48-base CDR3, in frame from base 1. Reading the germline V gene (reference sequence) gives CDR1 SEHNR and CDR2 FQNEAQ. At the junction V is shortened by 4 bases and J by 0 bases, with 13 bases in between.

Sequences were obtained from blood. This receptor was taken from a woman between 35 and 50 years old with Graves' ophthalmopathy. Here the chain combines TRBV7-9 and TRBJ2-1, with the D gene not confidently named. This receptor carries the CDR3 CASSYAAAGSYNEQFF. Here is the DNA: TGTGCCAGCAGCTACGCGGCGGCTGGCTCCTACAATGAGCAGTTCTTC.